This TCR beta chain was identified in a study of T cell responses to AZD1222 COVID-19 vaccine. Clones were read by immunoSEQ multiplex PCR, and TCRdb kept only the in-frame ones, dropping some. The top ten hold approximately 4.8% of the sample, which has around 110,000 clones, around nine tenths seen once. Study-wide results and caveats: Per reports, nearly half of all spike-specific TCRs target regions that are unmutated in variants. White British donors predominated, females outnumbered males, and clonal diversity was possibly underestimated.

Germline V gene sequence: CDR1 SGHTS, CDR2 YDEGEE. Trimming pared 2 bases from V and 3 bases from J, leaving 3 bases between. CDR3 length: 12 residues. Second-dose schedules of about 4 or about 12 weeks were combined. With respect to this clone: As yet, its antigen is unknown.

Sequenced material: peripheral blood, taken 28 days after the second AZD1222 dose. V and J are TRBV5-8 and TRBJ1-5, with no clear D. The receptor was derived from an adult who received the AZD1222 COVID-19 vaccine. In nucleotides, the CDR3 is TGTGCCAGCAGCTTCTTCAATCAGCCCCAGCATTTT. Amino acid sequence: CASSFFNQPQHF. Full variable domain (missing parts from reference TRBV5-8 and TRBJ1-5): EAGVTQSPTHLIKTRGQQATLRCSPISGHTSVYWYQQALGLGLQFLLWYDEGEERNRGNFPPRFSGRQFPNYSSELNVNALELEDSALYLCASSFFNQPQHFGDGTRLSIL.